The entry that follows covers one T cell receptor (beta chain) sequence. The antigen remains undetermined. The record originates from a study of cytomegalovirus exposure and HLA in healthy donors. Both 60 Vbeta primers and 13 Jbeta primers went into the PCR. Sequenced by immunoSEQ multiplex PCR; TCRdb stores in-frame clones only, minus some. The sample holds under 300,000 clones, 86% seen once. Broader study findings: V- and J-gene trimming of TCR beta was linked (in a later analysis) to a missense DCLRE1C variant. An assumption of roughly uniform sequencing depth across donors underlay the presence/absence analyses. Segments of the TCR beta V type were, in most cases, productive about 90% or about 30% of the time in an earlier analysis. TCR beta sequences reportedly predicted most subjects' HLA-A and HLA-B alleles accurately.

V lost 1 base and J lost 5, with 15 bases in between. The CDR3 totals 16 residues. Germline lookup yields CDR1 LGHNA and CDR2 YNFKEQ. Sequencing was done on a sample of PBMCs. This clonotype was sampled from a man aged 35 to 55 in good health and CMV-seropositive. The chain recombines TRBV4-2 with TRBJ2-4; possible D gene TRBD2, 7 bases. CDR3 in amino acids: CASSQGPQGRENIQYF. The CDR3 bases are TGTGCCAGCAGCCAAGGCCCCCAGGGGAGGGAAAACATTCAGTACTTC.